This entry lists 14 T cell receptor beta chains sequenced from one sample in a study of cytomegalovirus exposure and HLA in healthy donors. Method: immunoSEQ multiplex PCR; TCRdb's copy keeps in-frame clones and lacks some. The profile shows a few hundred thousand clones, 88% of them singletons. The sample was PBMCs. The receptors were sampled from a man aged 25-45 years in good health and CMV-seronegative.

This clone has just one count. The chain has TRBV19 and TRBJ1-5; no clear D gene. The germline V gene encodes CDR1 LNHDA and CDR2 SQIVND (reference sequence). The CDR3 has 13 residues. Trimming removed 6 bases at V and 6 bases at J, with 12 bases between. CDR3 DNA sequence: TGTGCCAGTAGCCCACACGCGGGTCAGCCCCAGCATTTT. Its translation: CASSPHAGQPQHF.

The chain joins TRBV19 to TRBJ1-6, with D possibly TRBD1 on 5 matching bases. Germline V gene data show CDR1 as LNHDA and CDR2 as SQIVND (reference sequence). The CDR3 covers 14 residues. The V gene lost 5 bases and the J gene lost 5 bases, with 10 bases spanning the gap. CDR3 nucleotides: TGTGCCAGTAGTCGGACATTCGATAATTCACCCCTCCACTTT. This gives the protein CASSRTFDNSPLHF. Variable domain in full (rest from reference TRBV19 and TRBJ1-6): DGGITQSPKYLFRKEGQNVTLSCEQNLNHDAMYWYRQDPGQGLRLIYYSQIVNDFQKGDIAEGYSVSREKKESFPLTVTSAQKNPTAFYLCASSRTFDNSPLHFGNGTRLTVT.

The chain carries TRBV27 and TRBJ1-1; 7 bases are shared with TRBD1. The CDR3 consists of 15 residues. Germline V gene lookup returns CDR1 MNHEY and CDR2 SMNVEV (reference sequence). V shed 1 base and J 1 base; nucleotides not matched to a gene: 3. CDR3 nucleotide sequence: TGTGCCAGCAGTTTATACAGGGGCTCGAACACTGAAGCTTTCTTT. It is translated as CASSLYRGSNTEAFF.

This chain joins TRBV27 and TRBJ1-5, with D possibly TRBD1 on 6 matching bases. CDR3 length equals 13 residues. The V end was cut by 3 bases, the J end by 5 bases, with 8 bases between. The V gene's germline CDR1 is MNHEY and CDR2 SMNVEV (reference sequence). This CDR3 is CASSLGAHQPQHF. The CDR3 DNA reads as TGTGCCAGCAGTTTGGGGGCCCATCAGCCCCAGCATTTT.

The chain uses TRBV10-3 and TRBJ2-7; D is unresolved. CDR3 length: 16 residues. The germline V gene has CDR1 ENHRY and CDR2 SYGVKD. With 4 bases removed from V and 0 bases from J, the gap between germline ends came to 16 bases. The CDR3 reads CAISAQTWPPSYEQYF. The CDR3 DNA follows: TGTGCCATCAGTGCTCAGACATGGCCACCCTCCTACGAGCAGTACTTC.

The chain carries TRBV18 and TRBJ2-3; D is ambiguous. V dropped 2 bases and J dropped 2 bases, with 5 bases sitting between them. The CDR3 is made up of 13 amino acids. Germline V gene sequence: CDR1 KGHSH, CDR2 LQKENI. The CDR3: CASSPDFTDTQYF. The CDR3 DNA follows: TGTGCCAGCTCACCAGACTTCACAGATACGCAGTATTTT.

This chain connects TRBV5-1 to TRBJ1-1; D is uncertain. V lost 0 bases to trimming and J lost 5 bases, with 8 bases between them. CDR3 length: 13 residues. Per germline, CDR1 SGHRS and CDR2 YFSETQ. The CDR3 sequence: CASSLAGRTEAFF. The CDR3 DNA follows: TGCGCCAGCAGCTTGGCCGGGAGGACTGAAGCTTTCTTT.

The chain combines TRBV2 with TRBJ2-2; 10 bases fit TRBD1. The germline CDR1 and CDR2 sequences are SNHLY and FYNNEI. There are 14 residues in the CDR3. V lost 6 bases to trimming and J lost 3 bases; unmatched junction nucleotides: 1. CDR3 protein: CASRDRGDTGELFF. The CDR3 DNA reads as TGTGCCAGCAGGGACAGGGGGGACACCGGGGAGCTGTTTTTT.

The chain has TRBV5-6 and TRBJ2-1, with a tentative D call TRBD2 (6 bases). The CDR3 has 12 amino acids. The V gene lost 4 bases and the J gene lost 14 bases, with 16 bases spanning the gap. Germline values: CDR1 SGHDT, CDR2 YYEEEE. The DNA of the CDR3 is TGTGCCAGCAGCCTACAGACTAGTTTGGAGTTCTTC. It yields the protein CASSLQTSLEFF.

V and J are TRBV5-4 and TRBJ1-1, with D unclear. V was trimmed by 0 bases and J by 4 bases, leaving 10 bases between them. The CDR3 is made up of 14 amino acids. Germline CDR1 reads SGHNT; CDR2 reads YYREEE (reference sequence). The CDR3 DNA is TGTGCCAGCAGCTTGGTTTCAGGCATCACTGAAGCTTTCTTT. It specifies CASSLVSGITEAFF.

J is TRBJ2-7 and V is TRBV7-8; TRBD1 agrees at 11 bases. J gave up 7 bases and V 2 bases, and 7 bases lay outside the gene matches. The CDR3 consists of 15 residues. Germline loops: CDR1 SGHVS, CDR2 FQNEAQ. The CDR3 nucleotides read TGTGCCAGCAGCTTATATCGGGACAGGGGGAAGGAGCAGTACTTC. Its protein is CASSLYRDRGKEQYF.

The chain is built from TRBV10-1 and TRBJ2-7, with 11 bases matching TRBD1. This CDR3 region has 15 residues. V dropped 5 bases and J dropped 7; count of bases not matched to a gene: 10. Germline V gene lookup returns CDR1 WNHNN and CDR2 SYGVQD (reference sequence). The CDR3 protein is CASSPGTGGSREQYF. CDR3 nucleotide sequence: TGCGCCAGCAGTCCCGGGACAGGGGGGAGCCGTGAGCAGTACTTC.

The chain couples TRBV29-1 to TRBJ2-5, with D maybe TRBD1 (6 bases). V lost 2 bases to trimming and J lost 4 bases, with 14 bases between them. The CDR3 spans 14 residues. Germline CDR1 SQVTM, CDR2 ANQGSEA. The CDR3 spells CSVEWGQGLETQYF. The CDR3 nucleotides are TGCAGCGTTGAATGGGGGCAGGGTTTAGAGACCCAGTACTTC.

V gene TRBV5-4 combines with J gene TRBJ2-2; 7 nucleotides line up with TRBD2. The CDR3 loop spans 15 amino acids. CDR1 and CDR2 from the germline V gene are SGHNT and YYREEE (reference sequence). J lost 6 bases, V lost 4 bases, and 9 bases had no gene match. CDR3 in amino acids: CASSRLGAGSGELFF. The CDR3 nucleotides read TGTGCCAGCAGCCGACTTGGAGCGGGGTCCGGGGAGCTGTTTTTT.